The 10 T cell receptor beta chains presented below share a single source sample, sequenced in a study of shared clonotypes between healthy human individuals (dated by TCRdb to 2019 to 2021). CD8 naive samples were obtained by positive selection for CCR7 among CD45RO-negative cells, yielding a CD45RA+CCR7+ population from which TemRA cells were excluded. The receptor library was made with the immunoSEQ multiplex PCR assay. Imported from immuneACCESS, the table was reduced by TCRdb to in-frame sequences with V and J called. These copies leave out some clones; in studies compared against another copy, an unresolved V gene accounts for under half, and the cause of the remainder is not known. The sample contains about 2,100,000 clones, more than 85% of them found a single time. The ten largest clones represent about 1.8% of the sample. Source material: naive CD8+ T cells from PBMCs. The cell subset or site label corresponds to: CD45RA+CCR7+. The receptors originated from a man between 18 and 35 years old in good health. Some clones in this sample may be carry-over from other donors' samples.

This sequence joins TRBV9 and TRBJ1-2, with D perhaps matching TRBD1 (6 bases). Germline V gene lookup returns CDR1 SGDLS and CDR2 YYNGEE. The CDR3 consists of 14 residues. V lost 3 bases and J lost 2, with 11 bases in between. In DNA form, the CDR3 reads TGTGCCAGCAGCGCCTGGGGGCCGAACTATGGCTACACCTTC. Encoded protein: CASSAWGPNYGYTF.

The CDR3 DNA is TGTGCCAGCAGCTTAGTCTCCAACTATGGCTACACCTTC. Protein: CASSLVSNYGYTF. V gene TRBV13 combines with J gene TRBJ1-2; D not resolved. The CDR3 extends over 13 amino acids. Germline lookup yields CDR1 PRHDT and CDR2 FYEKMQ (reference sequence). Trimming took off 1 base at V and 2 bases at J, with 5 bases between the two ends.

This chain joins TRBV7-9 and TRBJ2-7, with D perhaps TRBD1 or TRBD2 (6 bases each). CDR3 length: 14 residues. CDR1 SEHNR and CDR2 FQNEAQ come from the germline V gene (reference sequence). Trimming removed 4 bases at V and 5 bases at J, with 15 bases between. This CDR3 is CASSWEDSRDEQYF. The CDR3 coding sequence is TGTGCCAGCAGCTGGGAGGACAGCCGAGACGAGCAGTACTTC.

This chain uses TRBV27 with TRBJ2-2; D remains unclear. The CDR3 length is 15 residues. Germline V CDR1 and CDR2: MNHEY, SMNVEV (reference sequence). Trimming shortened V by 5 bases and J by 4 bases, and 14 bases separated the two germline ends. CDR3 loop: CASSPPNPGTGELFF. In nucleotides, the CDR3 is TGTGCCAGCAGTCCACCCAACCCGGGCACCGGGGAGCTGTTTTTT.

The V gene is TRBV7-3, the J gene TRBJ2-2; 12 positions agree with TRBD2. The CDR3 is made up of 17 amino acids. J lost 5 bases, V lost 3 bases, and 7 bases had no gene match. The germline gives CDR1 SGHTA, CDR2 FQGTGA. The CDR3 sequence: CASSFSGGTSGTGELFF. Here the CDR3 DNA reads TGTGCCAGCAGCTTCTCCGGGGGGACTAGCGGGACCGGGGAGCTGTTTTTT.

J is TRBJ1-4 and V is TRBV11-2; no definite D call. V lost 0 bases and J lost 7, with 12 bases in between. CDR3 size: 15 residues. Germline V lookup: CDR1 SGHAT, CDR2 FQNNGV. CDR3 DNA: TGTGCCAGCAGCTTAGAAACTGGGATTGGTGAAAAACTGTTTTTT. It yields the protein CASSLETGIGEKLFF.

The chain combines TRBV6-1 with TRBJ2-7, with D possibly matching TRBD1 (8 bases). Looked up from germline, CDR1 is MNHNS and CDR2 is SASEGT. CDR3 length: 14 residues. Deletions cut 10 bases from V and 3 bases from J, with 19 bases between. The CDR3 region is CATGGKRGYYEQYF. CDR3 DNA sequence: TGTGCCACAGGGGGCAAGCGGGGTTACTACGAGCAGTACTTC.

Here the CDR3 DNA reads TGTGCCAGCAGCCACAGGGGCGGTGAAAAACTGTTTTTT. Translated, it gives CASSHRGGEKLFF. V is TRBV7-6 and J is TRBJ1-4, with 7 bases matching TRBD1. This CDR3 has 13 residues. V lost 5 bases, J lost 7 bases, and 4 bases stayed unmatched. Germline assignment: CDR1 SGHVS and CDR2 FNYEAQ.

This rearrangement joins TRBV4-3 to TRBJ1-1; D is undetermined. This CDR3 contains 14 residues. The germline V gene encodes CDR1 LGHNA and CDR2 YSLEER. The V gene lost 2 bases and the J gene lost 2 bases, with 9 bases spanning the gap. The DNA of the CDR3 is TGCGCCAGCAGCCAACTTCCGGGCAACACTGAAGCTTTCTTT. Its translation is CASSQLPGNTEAFF.

This sequence joins TRBV6-1 and TRBJ1-5; D possibly corresponds to TRBD1 (6 bases). This CDR3 has 14 amino acids. In germline, CDR1 is MNHNS, CDR2 SASEGT. V was pared by 4 bases and J by 4 bases, with 11 bases between. Here the CDR3 DNA reads TGTGCCAGCAGTGGCCCGGGGGCAAATCAGCCCCAGCATTTT. Translation gives CASSGPGANQPQHF.